This TCR beta chain is from a study of blood T cell repertoires in COVID-19. About the research overall: T cells, B-cell-depleted T cells, or PBMCs provided the cDNA or gDNA that served as material.

Assay used: immunoSEQ multiplex PCR; TCRdb lists only in-frame clones, some missing. The data contain about 52,000 clones, around 81% of them singletons. From germline, CDR1 is SGHRS and CDR2 YFSETQ. The ends were cut back, 2 bases at V and 4 bases at J, with 13 bases in the middle. The CDR3 is 15 residues long. The clonotype comes from a man in his 70s with active COVID-19. This chain joins TRBV5-1 and TRBJ1-5; D is perhaps TRBD1 (5 bases). The sequencing sample was made of peripheral blood. CDR3: CASSFGGTENQPQHF. Written as DNA, the CDR3 is TGCGCCAGCAGCTTTGGCGGGACGGAGAATCAGCCCCAGCATTTT.